This TCR beta chain was recovered during a study of blood T cell repertoires in COVID-19. The table came from immunoSEQ multiplex PCR; TCRdb's copy has only in-frame clones and leaves some out. There are more than 130,000 clones in the sample; approximately 80% occur only once, and 8% to 10% lies in the top ten. Germline V lookup: CDR1 SQVTM, CDR2 ANQGSEA. The CDR3 is made up of 12 amino acids. J lost 7 bases, V lost 6 bases, and 8 bases had no gene match. The TCR comes from a woman of 80 years or more in a cohort sampled during active or convalescent COVID-19. The chain joins TRBV29-1 to TRBJ1-1, with 7 bases identical to TRBD1. The material sequenced was peripheral blood. CDR3 protein: CSVMPGQVEAFF. The CDR3 coding sequence is TGCAGCGTCATGCCAGGACAGGTTGAAGCTTTCTTT.